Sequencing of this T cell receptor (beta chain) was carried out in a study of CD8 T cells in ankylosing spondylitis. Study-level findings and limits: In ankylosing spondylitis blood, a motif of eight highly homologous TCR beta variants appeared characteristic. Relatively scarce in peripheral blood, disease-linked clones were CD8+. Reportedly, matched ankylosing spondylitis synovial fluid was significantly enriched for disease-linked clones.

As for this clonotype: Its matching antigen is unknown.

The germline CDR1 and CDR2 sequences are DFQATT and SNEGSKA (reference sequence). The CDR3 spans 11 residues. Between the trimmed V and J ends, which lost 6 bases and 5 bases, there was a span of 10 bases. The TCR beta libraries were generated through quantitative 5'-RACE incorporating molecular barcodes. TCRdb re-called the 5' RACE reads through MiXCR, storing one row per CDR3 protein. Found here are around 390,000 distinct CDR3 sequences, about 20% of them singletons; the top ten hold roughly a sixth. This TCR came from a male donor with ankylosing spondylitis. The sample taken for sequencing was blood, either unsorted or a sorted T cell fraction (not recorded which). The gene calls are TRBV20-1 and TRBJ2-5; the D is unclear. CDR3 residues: CSANKKETQYF. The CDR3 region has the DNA TGCAGTGCCAACAAGAAGGAGACCCAGTACTTC.